This T cell receptor beta chain was obtained from a study of beta chain features in type 1 diabetes. Looking at the study overall: Healthy donors and patients showed comparable age, gender and cell yields. Across every sample, around 98 million sorted cells were examined in total.

The whole isolated RNA underwent reverse transcription, so sequencing captured expressed TCRB transcripts. Clones were read by immunoSEQ multiplex PCR, and TCRdb kept only the in-frame ones, dropping some. The sample yields 250,000 to 350,000 clones, 12% to 15% seen once. Germline CDR1 is SGHRS and CDR2 is YFSETQ. Trimming left V 4 bases short and J 1 base short, with 6 bases between. The length of the CDR3 is 13 residues. Notes on this clone: The antigen is unknown.

Findings and limits, study-wide: Within the patient group, naive, central memory and Treg TCRB repertoires appeared more similar to each other than within healthy donors.

Via the markers CD45RO/CCR7/CD25/CD127/CD95/CD27, stem cell-like memory, regulatory, central memory and naive CD4+ cells were sorted. The TCR was taken from a man aged 25-45 years in good health. Sequencing was carried out using central memory CD4+ T cells from blood. V is TRBV5-1 and J is TRBJ2-1; D gene uncertain. CDR3 in DNA: TGCGCCAGCAGCCTTGTTTCCTACAATGAGCAGTTCTTC. Protein product: CASSLVSYNEQFF.